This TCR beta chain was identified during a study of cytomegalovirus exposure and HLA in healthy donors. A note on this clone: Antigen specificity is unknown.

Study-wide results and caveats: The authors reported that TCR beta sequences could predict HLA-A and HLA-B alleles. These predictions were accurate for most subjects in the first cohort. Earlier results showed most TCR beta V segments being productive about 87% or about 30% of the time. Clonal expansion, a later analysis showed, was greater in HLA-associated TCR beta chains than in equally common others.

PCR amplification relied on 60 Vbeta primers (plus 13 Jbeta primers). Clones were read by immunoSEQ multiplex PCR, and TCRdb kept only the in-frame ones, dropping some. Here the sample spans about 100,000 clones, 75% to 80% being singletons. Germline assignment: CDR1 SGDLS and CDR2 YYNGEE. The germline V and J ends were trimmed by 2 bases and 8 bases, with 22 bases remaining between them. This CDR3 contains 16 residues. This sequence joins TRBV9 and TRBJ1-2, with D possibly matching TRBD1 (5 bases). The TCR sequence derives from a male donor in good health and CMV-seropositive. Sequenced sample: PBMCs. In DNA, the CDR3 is TGTGCCAGCAGCGTTTCCCCCGTTGGACCCGGGGGGGGCTACACCTTC. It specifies CASSVSPVGPGGGYTF.